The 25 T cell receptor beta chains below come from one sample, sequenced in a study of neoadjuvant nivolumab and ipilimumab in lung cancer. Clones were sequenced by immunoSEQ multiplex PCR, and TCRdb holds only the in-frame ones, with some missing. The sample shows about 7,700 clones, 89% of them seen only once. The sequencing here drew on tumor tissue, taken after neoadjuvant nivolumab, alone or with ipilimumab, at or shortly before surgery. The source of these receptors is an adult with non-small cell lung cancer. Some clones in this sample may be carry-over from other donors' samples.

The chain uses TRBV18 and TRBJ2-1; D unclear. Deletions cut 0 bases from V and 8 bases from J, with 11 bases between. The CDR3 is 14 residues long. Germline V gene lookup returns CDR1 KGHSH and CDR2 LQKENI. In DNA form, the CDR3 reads TGTGCCAGCTCACCACCGTCTCGAGGTGATGAGCAGTTCTTC. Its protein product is CASSPPSRGDEQFF.

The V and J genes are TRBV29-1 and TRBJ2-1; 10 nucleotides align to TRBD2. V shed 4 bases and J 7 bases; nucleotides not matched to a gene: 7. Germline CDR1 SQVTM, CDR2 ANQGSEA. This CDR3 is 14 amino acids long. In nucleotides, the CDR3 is TGCAGCGTTGGGGTAGCGGGGGGTGGAAATGAGCAGTTCTTC. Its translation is CSVGVAGGGNEQFF.

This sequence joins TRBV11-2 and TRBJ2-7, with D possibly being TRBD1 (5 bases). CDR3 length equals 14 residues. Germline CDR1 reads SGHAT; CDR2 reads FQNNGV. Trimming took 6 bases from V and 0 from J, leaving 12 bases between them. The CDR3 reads CASRIRASSYEQYF. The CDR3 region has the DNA TGTGCCAGCAGGATCAGGGCTAGCTCCTACGAGCAGTACTTC.

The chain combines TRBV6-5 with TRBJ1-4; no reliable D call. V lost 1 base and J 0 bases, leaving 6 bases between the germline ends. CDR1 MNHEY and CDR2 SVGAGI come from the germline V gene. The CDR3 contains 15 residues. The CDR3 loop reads CASSYYPPTNEKLFF. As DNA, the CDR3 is TGTGCCAGCAGTTACTACCCACCAACTAATGAAAAACTGTTTTTT.

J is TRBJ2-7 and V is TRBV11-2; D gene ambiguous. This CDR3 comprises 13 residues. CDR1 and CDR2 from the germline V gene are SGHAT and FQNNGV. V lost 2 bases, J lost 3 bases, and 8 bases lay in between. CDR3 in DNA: TGTGCCAGCAGCTTAACCCCCAGCTACGAGCAGTACTTC. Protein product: CASSLTPSYEQYF.

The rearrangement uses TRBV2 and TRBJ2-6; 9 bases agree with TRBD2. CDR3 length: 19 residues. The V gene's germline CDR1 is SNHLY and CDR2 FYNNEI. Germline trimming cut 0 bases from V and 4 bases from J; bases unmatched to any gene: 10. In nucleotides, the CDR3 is TGTGCCAGCAGTGAAGCAGCCCGCGGGAGGGCCTCAGGGGCCAACGTCCTGACTTTC. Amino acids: CASSEAARGRASGANVLTF.

CDR3 region: CASSRGLAGGADTQYF. The CDR3 bases are TGTGCCAGCAGCCGCGGACTAGCGGGAGGGGCAGATACGCAGTATTTT. The rearrangement links TRBV5-4 to TRBJ2-3, with 15 bases identical to TRBD2. J was trimmed by 4 bases and V by 4 bases; bases with no gene match: 4. The germline gives CDR1 SGHNT, CDR2 YYREEE (reference sequence). The CDR3 extends over 16 amino acids.

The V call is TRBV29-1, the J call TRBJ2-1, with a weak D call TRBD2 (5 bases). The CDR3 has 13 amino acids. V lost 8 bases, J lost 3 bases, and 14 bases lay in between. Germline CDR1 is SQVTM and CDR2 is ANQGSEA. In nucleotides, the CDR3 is TGCAGCACTCCCGGGGTTAGCTACAATGAGCAGTTCTTC. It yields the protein CSTPGVSYNEQFF.

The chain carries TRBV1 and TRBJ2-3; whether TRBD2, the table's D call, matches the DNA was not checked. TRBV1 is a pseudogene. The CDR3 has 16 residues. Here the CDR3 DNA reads TGCACCAGCAGCCACCTTAGCGGGAGGGGAGGGGATACGCAGTATTTT. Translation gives CTSSHLSGRGGDTQYF.

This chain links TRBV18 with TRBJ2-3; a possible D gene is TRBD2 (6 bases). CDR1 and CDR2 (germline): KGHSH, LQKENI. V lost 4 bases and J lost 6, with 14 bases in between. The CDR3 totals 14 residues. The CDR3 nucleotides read TGTGCCAGCTCACTAGGGACTCTCGGGGATACGCAGTATTTT. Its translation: CASSLGTLGDTQYF.

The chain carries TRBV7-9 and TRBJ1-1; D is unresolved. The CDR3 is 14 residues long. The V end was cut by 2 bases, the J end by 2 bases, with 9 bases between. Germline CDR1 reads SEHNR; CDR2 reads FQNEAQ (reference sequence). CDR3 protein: CASSLIQKNTEAFF. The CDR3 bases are TGTGCCAGCAGCTTAATACAGAAAAACACTGAAGCTTTCTTT.

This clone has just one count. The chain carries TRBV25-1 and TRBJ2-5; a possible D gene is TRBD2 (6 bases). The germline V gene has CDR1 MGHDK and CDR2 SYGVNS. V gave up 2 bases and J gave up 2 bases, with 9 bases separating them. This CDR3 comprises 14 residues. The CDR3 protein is CASSETGGQETQYF. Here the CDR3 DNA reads TGTGCCAGCAGTGAAACCGGGGGTCAAGAGACCCAGTACTTC.

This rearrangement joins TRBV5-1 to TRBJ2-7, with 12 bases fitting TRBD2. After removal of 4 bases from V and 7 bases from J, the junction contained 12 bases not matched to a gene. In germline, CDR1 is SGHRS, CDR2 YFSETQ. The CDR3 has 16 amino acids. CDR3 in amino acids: CASSPLTSGSSQEQYF. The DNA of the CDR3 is TGCGCCAGCAGCCCTTTGACTAGCGGGAGTTCTCAGGAGCAGTACTTC.

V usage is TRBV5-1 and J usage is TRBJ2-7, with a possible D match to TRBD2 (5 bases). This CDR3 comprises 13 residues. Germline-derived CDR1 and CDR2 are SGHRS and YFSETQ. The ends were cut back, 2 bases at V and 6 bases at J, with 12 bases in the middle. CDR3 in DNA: TGCGCCAGCAGCTTTCGGGAAGGGCGCGAGCAGTACTTC. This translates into CASSFREGREQYF.

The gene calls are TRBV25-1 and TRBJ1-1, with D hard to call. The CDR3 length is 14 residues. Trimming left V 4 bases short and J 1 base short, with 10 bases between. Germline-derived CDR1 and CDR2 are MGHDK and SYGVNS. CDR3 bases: TGTGCCAGCAGTGCTACAGACACGAACACTGAAGCTTTCTTT. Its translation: CASSATDTNTEAFF.

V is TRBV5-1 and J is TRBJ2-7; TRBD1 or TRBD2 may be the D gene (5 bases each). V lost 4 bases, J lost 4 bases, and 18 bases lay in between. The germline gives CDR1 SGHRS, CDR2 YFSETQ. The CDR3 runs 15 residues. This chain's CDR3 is CASSRDRISFYEQYF. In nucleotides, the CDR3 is TGCGCCAGCAGCAGGGACCGAATTAGTTTTTACGAGCAGTACTTC.

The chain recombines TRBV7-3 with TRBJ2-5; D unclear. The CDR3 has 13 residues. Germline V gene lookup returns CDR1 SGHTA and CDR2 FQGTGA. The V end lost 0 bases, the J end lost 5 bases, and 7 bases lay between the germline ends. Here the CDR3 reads CASSLTSRETQYF. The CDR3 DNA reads TGTGCCAGCAGCTTAACGAGTAGGGAGACCCAGTACTTC.

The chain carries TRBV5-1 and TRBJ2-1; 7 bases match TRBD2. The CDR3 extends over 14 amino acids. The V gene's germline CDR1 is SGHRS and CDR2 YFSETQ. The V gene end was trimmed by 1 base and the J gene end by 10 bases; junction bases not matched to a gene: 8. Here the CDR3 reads CASSLKGSGGEQFF. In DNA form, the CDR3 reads TGCGCCAGCAGCTTGAAGGGATCCGGGGGGGAGCAGTTCTTC.

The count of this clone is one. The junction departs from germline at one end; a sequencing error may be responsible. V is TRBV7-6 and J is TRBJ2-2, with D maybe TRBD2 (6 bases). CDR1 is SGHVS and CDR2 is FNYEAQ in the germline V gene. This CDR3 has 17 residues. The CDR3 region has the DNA TGTGCCAGCAGCTTAGAGTGGGCGGGAACTGCTGCCGGAGAGCTGTTTTTT. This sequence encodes CASSLEWAGTAAGELFF.

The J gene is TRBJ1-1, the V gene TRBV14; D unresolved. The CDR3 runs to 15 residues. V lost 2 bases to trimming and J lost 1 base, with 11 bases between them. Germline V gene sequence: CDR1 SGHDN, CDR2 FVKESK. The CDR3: CASSQWAGQNTEAFF. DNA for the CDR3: TGTGCCAGCAGCCAATGGGCTGGGCAGAACACTGAAGCTTTCTTT.

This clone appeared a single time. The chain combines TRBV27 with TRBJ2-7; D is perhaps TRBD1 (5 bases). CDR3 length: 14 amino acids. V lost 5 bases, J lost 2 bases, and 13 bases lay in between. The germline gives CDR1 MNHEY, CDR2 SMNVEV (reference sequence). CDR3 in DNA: TGTGCCAGCAGTCAAAGGGGTGGCCCCTACGAGCAGTACTTC. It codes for CASSQRGGPYEQYF.

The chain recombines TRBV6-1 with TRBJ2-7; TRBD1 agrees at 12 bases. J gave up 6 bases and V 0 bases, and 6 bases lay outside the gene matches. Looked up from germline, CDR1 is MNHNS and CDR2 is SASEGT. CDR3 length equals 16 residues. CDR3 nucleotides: TGTGCCAGCAGTGAAGCCTTCGGGACAGGGGGCCTCGAGCAGTACTTC. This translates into CASSEAFGTGGLEQYF.

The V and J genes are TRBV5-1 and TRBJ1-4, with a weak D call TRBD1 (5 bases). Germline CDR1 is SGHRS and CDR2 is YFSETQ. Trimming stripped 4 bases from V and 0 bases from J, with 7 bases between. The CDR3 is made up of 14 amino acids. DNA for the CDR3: TGCGCCAGCAGCGAGGGGTCAACTAATGAAAAACTGTTTTTT. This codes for CASSEGSTNEKLFF. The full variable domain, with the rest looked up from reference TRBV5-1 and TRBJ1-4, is KAGVTQTPRYLIKTRGQQVTLSCSPISGHRSVSWYQQTPGQGLQFLFEYFSETQRNKGNFPGRFSGRQFSNSRSEMNVSTLELGDSALYLCASSEGSTNEKLFFGSGTQLSVL.

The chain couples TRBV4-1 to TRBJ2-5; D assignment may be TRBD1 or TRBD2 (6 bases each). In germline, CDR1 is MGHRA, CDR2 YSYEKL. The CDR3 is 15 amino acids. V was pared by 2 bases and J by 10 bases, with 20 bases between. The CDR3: CASSQTGAQQKVQYF. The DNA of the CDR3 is TGCGCCAGCAGCCAAACGGGGGCCCAACAGAAGGTCCAGTACTTC.

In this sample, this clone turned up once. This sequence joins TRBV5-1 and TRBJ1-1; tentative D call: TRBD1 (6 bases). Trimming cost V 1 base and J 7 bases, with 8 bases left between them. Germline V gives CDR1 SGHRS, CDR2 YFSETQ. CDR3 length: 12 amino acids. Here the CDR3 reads CASSLLDSEAFF. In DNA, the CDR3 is TGCGCCAGCAGCTTGCTGGACAGTGAAGCTTTCTTT. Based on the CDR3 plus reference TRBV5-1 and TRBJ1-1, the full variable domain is KAGVTQTPRYLIKTRGQQVTLSCSPISGHRSVSWYQQTPGQGLQFLFEYFSETQRNKGNFPGRFSGRQFSNSRSEMNVSTLELGDSALYLCASSLLDSEAFFGQGTRLTVV.